This entry describes one T cell receptor (beta chain). As yet, its antigen is unknown. This sample was taken from a study of T cell responses to AZD1222 COVID-19 vaccine. Findings of the study overall: At study baseline, merely five or six AZD1222 recipients were seropositive. There were vaccine-associated CD4 TCRs across spike, dominant at 160-218 and 743-854.

The CDR3 sequence is 13 residues long. After removal of 3 bases from V and 13 bases from J, the junction contained 9 bases not matched to a gene. Produced via immunoSEQ multiplex PCR; TCRdb's table is partial and in-frame only. The data show some 100,000 clones, with 75% to 95% seen just once and approximately 1.3% held by the top ten. This chain links TRBV12-3 or TRBV12-4 with TRBJ1-1; 9 nucleotides line up with TRBD1. This TCR was sampled from an adult in good health. The starting material was peripheral blood, obtained on day 0 of AZD1222 vaccination. CDR3 residues: CASSFTGGESFFF. The CDR3 DNA is TGTGCCAGCAGTTTTACAGGGGGCGAGAGTTTTTTCTTT.